This TCR beta chain is from a study of CD8 T cells in Susac syndrome. Random hexamers were used to reverse transcribe roughly 0.5 to 1 ug of RNA. Across 54 Vbeta and 13 Jbeta, TCR beta CDR3 was amplified with immunoSEQ multiplex PCR. One entry per CDR3 protein results from TCRdb running MiXCR on the immunoSEQ multiplex PCR reads. The sample includes 250,000 to 350,000 distinct CDR3 sequences, about 85% of them seen just once. CDR3 length equals 12 residues. V was cut by 4 bases and J by 6 bases, with 7 bases left in between. Germline V gives CDR1 SGHAT, CDR2 FQNNGV. The sample taken for sequencing was CD8+ T cells from PBMCs. This receptor was taken from a human donor with multiple sclerosis. The chain is built from TRBV11-2 and TRBJ2-1; D is ambiguous. CDR3 residues: CASSYDPNEQFF. In nucleotides, the CDR3 is TGTGCCAGCAGCTACGACCCCAATGAGCAGTTCTTC.